This T cell receptor (beta chain) was documented in a study of cytomegalovirus exposure and HLA in healthy donors. Looking at the study overall: The early release's HLA-typed donors yielded 70 million to 85 million unique TCRs. Membership in the Caucasian-associated ancestry cluster was found for 81% of approximately 430 genotyped donors. Findings of the study overall: Analysis performed later found under 20,000 TCR beta sequences associated with HLA alleles at 0.05 false discovery rate. A likely sequencing artifact accounted for one observed cluster of highly shared sequence variants.

This clone has a handful of counts. No antigen is known for it. With 60 Vbeta and 13 Jbeta primers, the PCR was carried out. The data were produced by immunoSEQ multiplex PCR, yet TCRdb's version contains in-frame clones alone and is incomplete. Here the sample spans 150,000 to 200,000 clones, around 80% being singletons. Germline CDR1 reads SGHAT; CDR2 reads FQNNGV. Trimming stripped 3 bases from V and 6 bases from J, with 14 bases between. CDR3 length equals 14 residues. This sequence was found in a woman aged 25-40 years in good health and CMV-seropositive. The sequenced material came from PBMCs. The rearrangement uses TRBV11-2 and TRBJ1-2; maybe TRBD1 (6 bases). The chain's CDR3 is CASSLIQGRDGYTF. CDR3 nucleotide sequence: TGTGCCAGCAGCTTGATCCAGGGGAGGGATGGCTACACCTTC.